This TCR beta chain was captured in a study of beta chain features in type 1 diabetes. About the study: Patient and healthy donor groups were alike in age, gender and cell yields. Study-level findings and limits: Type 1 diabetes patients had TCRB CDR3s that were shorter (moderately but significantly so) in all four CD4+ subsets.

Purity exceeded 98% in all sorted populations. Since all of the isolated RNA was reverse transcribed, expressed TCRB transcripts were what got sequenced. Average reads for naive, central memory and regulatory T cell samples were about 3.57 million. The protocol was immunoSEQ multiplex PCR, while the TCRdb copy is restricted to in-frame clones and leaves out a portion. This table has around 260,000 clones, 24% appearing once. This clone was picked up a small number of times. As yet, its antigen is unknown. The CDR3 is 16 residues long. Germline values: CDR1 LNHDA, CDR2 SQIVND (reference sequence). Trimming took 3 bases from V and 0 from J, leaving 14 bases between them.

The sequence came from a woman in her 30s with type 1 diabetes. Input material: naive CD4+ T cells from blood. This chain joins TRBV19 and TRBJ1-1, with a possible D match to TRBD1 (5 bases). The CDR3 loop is CASSIIPTAMNTEAFF. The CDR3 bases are TGTGCCAGTAGTATTATCCCGACAGCTATGAACACTGAAGCTTTCTTT.